This TCR beta chain appears in the sequencing data of a study of shared clonotypes between healthy human individuals. Study conclusions and caveats: Memory subsets had estimated richness that was generally smaller than that of naive subsets. Shared across a few donors were roughly 4.8% of the naive CD4 clonotypes.

The V end was cut by 0 bases, the J end by 0 bases, with 0 bases between. Germline values: CDR1 WNHNN, CDR2 SYGVQD (reference sequence). The CDR3 has 13 residues. The data were produced by immunoSEQ multiplex PCR, yet TCRdb's version contains in-frame clones alone and is incomplete. The sample records 1.5 million to 1.9 million clones, 95% to 99% being singletons. Details on this clone: Its antigen is unknown.

The chain has TRBV10-1 and TRBJ1-3; D is unresolved. Sequenced sample: naive CD4+ T cells sorted from blood. The sample's subset: CD45RA+ positively selected. The receptor was isolated from a man younger than 45 in good health. The CDR3 sequence: CASSESSGNTIYF. As DNA, the CDR3 is TGCGCCAGCAGTGAGTCCTCTGGAAACACCATATATTTT.